These 32 T cell receptor beta chains were sequenced from one sample in a study of cytomegalovirus exposure and HLA in healthy donors. Produced via immunoSEQ multiplex PCR; TCRdb's table is partial and in-frame only. The table lists a few hundred thousand clones, 86% of them singletons. The sample taken for sequencing was PBMCs. The source is a woman between 18 and 29 years old in good health and CMV-seronegative.

Of note for this clone: This specimen includes other DNA sequences encoding the same CDR3. The chain carries TRBV2 and TRBJ1-5, with D possibly being TRBD1 (5 bases). The CDR3 is made up of 14 amino acids. Germline V lookup: CDR1 SNHLY, CDR2 FYNNEI. The ends were cut back, 7 bases at V and 0 bases at J, with 10 bases in the middle. CDR3 sequence reads: CASKGQNSNQPQHF. The DNA for the CDR3 is TGTGCCAGCAAGGGGCAGAATAGCAATCAGCCCCAGCATTTT.

The rearrangement joins TRBV5-1 to TRBJ2-1; weak D call: TRBD2 (5 bases). CDR1 is SGHRS and CDR2 is YFSETQ in the germline V gene. The V end was cut by 0 bases, the J end by 4 bases, with 11 bases between. The CDR3 consists of 15 residues. The CDR3 DNA sequence: TGCGCCAGCAGCTTGGTCGTGGGCGGGTACAATGAGCAGTTCTTC. This translates into CASSLVVGGYNEQFF.

The chain employs TRBV7-8 and TRBJ2-1, with a weak D call TRBD1 (6 bases). The germline V and J ends were trimmed by 4 bases and 6 bases, with 16 bases remaining between them. This CDR3 contains 15 residues. Germline CDR1 SGHVS, CDR2 FQNEAQ. The CDR3: CASSSQGQALNEQFF. CDR3 nucleotides: TGTGCCAGCAGCTCACAGGGTCAAGCGCTCAATGAGCAGTTCTTC.

The rearrangement links TRBV29-1 to TRBJ2-2, with TRBD2 identical over 7 bases. The length of the CDR3 is 14 residues. Germline CDR1 is SQVTM and CDR2 is ANQGSEA. Trimming at V came to 7 bases and at J to 8 bases, leaving 13 bases not matched to a gene. The CDR3: CSAELGGGGGELFF. CDR3 bases: TGCAGCGCCGAGCTAGGCGGGGGAGGGGGGGAGCTGTTTTTT.

The rearrangement joins TRBV28 to TRBJ1-2; a possible D gene is TRBD1 (6 bases). The germline V and J ends were trimmed by 4 bases and 4 bases, with 7 bases remaining between them. The germline gives CDR1 MDHEN, CDR2 SYDVKM. This CDR3 has 12 residues. This CDR3 is CASSSGAYGYTF. CDR3 DNA: TGTGCCAGCAGTTCAGGGGCCTATGGCTACACCTTC.

V gene TRBV10-2 combines with J gene TRBJ2-7; D possibly corresponds to TRBD2 (5 bases). CDR1 and CDR2 (germline): WSHSY, SAAADI. Trimming removed 4 bases from V and 1 base from J, with 23 bases in between. This CDR3 comprises 18 residues. CDR3 in DNA: TGCGCCAGCAGTGGGCCGTGGCGGCGAACTAGAAATTCCTACGAGCAGTACTTC. This sequence encodes CASSGPWRRTRNSYEQYF.

The V call is TRBV19, the J call TRBJ2-7, with D possibly matching TRBD1 (6 bases). Trimming shortened V by 5 bases and J by 4 bases, and 15 bases separated the two germline ends. Germline CDR1 LNHDA, CDR2 SQIVND (reference sequence). CDR3 length equals 14 residues. For the CDR3, the DNA is TGTGCCAGTAGTTTTGCAGGACAGCAATACGAGCAGTACTTC. Protein sequence: CASSFAGQQYEQYF.

This clone was picked up one time. The rearrangement uses TRBV19 and TRBJ1-5; tentative D call: TRBD1 (6 bases). V was cut by 6 bases and J by 5 bases, with 14 bases left in between. This CDR3 contains 14 residues. Looked up from germline, CDR1 is LNHDA and CDR2 is SQIVND (reference sequence). CDR3 sequence reads: CASSPSQGYQPQHF. For the CDR3, the DNA is TGTGCCAGTAGCCCATCACAGGGCTATCAGCCCCAGCATTTT.

This clone has only a few counts. This chain joins TRBV7-9 and TRBJ2-7; possible D gene TRBD1, 6 bases. Germline V lookup: CDR1 SEHNR, CDR2 FQNEAQ (reference sequence). The CDR3 contains 13 residues. V was trimmed by 3 bases and J by 2 bases, leaving 8 bases between them. The CDR3 DNA reads as TGTGCCAGCAGCTTCCGGGACACCTACGAGCAGTACTTC. This encodes CASSFRDTYEQYF.

The chain employs TRBV5-6 and TRBJ2-5, with no clear D. The ends were cut back, 1 base at V and 5 bases at J, with 15 bases in the middle. This CDR3 is 15 amino acids long. Germline V gene data show CDR1 as SGHDT and CDR2 as YYEEEE. Here the CDR3 reads CASSLSDPLGETQYF. DNA of the CDR3: TGTGCCAGCAGCTTGTCAGACCCACTCGGGGAGACCCAGTACTTC.

The chain uses TRBV4-1 and TRBJ1-2, with no clear D. Germline CDR1 reads MGHRA; CDR2 reads YSYEKL. Trimming removed 5 bases from V and 3 bases from J, with 7 bases in between. There are 12 residues in the CDR3. In nucleotides, the CDR3 is TGCGCCAGCAGCGGCCTCCACTATGGCTACACCTTC. It is translated as CASSGLHYGYTF.

This sequence joins TRBV30 and TRBJ2-1; D uncertain. V lost 5 bases and J 1 base, leaving 3 bases between the germline ends. The germline V gene has CDR1 GTSNPN and CDR2 SVGIG (reference sequence). CDR3 length equals 11 residues. The CDR3 DNA reads TGTGCCTGGGAGTCCTACAATGAGCAGTTCTTC. This sequence encodes CAWESYNEQFF. The complete variable domain, with remaining parts taken from reference TRBV30 and TRBJ2-1, reads SQTIHQWPATLVQPVGSPLSLECTVEGTSNPNLYWYRQAAGRGLQLLFYSVGIGQISSEVPQNLSASRPQDRQFILSSKKLLLSDSGFYLCAWESYNEQFFGPGTRLTVL.

The chain has TRBV5-4 and TRBJ1-3, with TRBD1 matching 9 bases. The CDR3 consists of 18 residues. Germline V gene sequence: CDR1 SGHNT, CDR2 YYREEE (reference sequence). The trim removed 0 bases at V and 0 bases at J, leaving 7 bases unmatched. The CDR3 bases are TGTGCCAGCAGCTTGGAACAGGGGGCGCGGAGCTCTGGAAACACCATATATTTT. Translating gives CASSLEQGARSSGNTIYF.

This chain links TRBV6-5 with TRBJ2-2; tentatively, D is TRBD1 (6 bases). There are 13 residues in the CDR3. From germline, CDR1 is MNHEY and CDR2 SVGAGI. Trimming shortened V by 5 bases and J by 8 bases, and 12 bases separated the two germline ends. The CDR3 is CASSTNRAGELFF. CDR3 sequence (DNA): TGTGCCAGCAGTACCAACAGGGCTGGGGAGCTGTTTTTT.

This clone showed up just once. This chain links TRBV14 with TRBJ2-5, with a possible D match to TRBD1 (5 bases). V was pared by 3 bases and J by 5 bases, with 13 bases between. The CDR3 sequence is 14 residues long. In germline, CDR1 is SGHDN, CDR2 FVKESK. Written as DNA, the CDR3 is TGTGCCAGCAGCCACAGACAGTTCCAGGAGACCCAGTACTTC. Translated: CASSHRQFQETQYF.

The V gene is TRBV19, the J gene TRBJ2-7; tentatively, D is TRBD1 (6 bases). CDR1 is LNHDA and CDR2 is SQIVND in the germline V gene (reference sequence). The CDR3 sequence is 14 residues long. Trimming cost V 1 base and J 4 bases, with 11 bases left between them. CDR3 region: CASSIGTETYEQYF. The CDR3 DNA reads TGTGCCAGTAGTATAGGGACAGAGACTTACGAGCAGTACTTC.

The V gene is TRBV4-1, the J gene TRBJ2-7; TRBD2 agrees at 13 bases. The CDR3 is made up of 15 amino acids. Trimming cost V 4 bases and J 5 bases; bases outside gene matches: 5. Germline assignment: CDR1 MGHRA and CDR2 YSYEKL. CDR3 sequence (DNA): TGCGCCAGCAGCCGCGGACTAGCGGGAGCTAACGAGCAGTACTTC. Protein sequence: CASSRGLAGANEQYF.

The chain couples TRBV29-1 to TRBJ1-1; the match to TRBD1 covers 10 bases. The junction had 6 bases not matched to a gene; V was cut back by 6 bases and J by 5 bases. Germline V CDR1 and CDR2: SQVTM, ANQGSEA. The CDR3 loop spans 13 amino acids. CDR3 nucleotides: TGCAGCGTCGGGGGACAGGGGAAGACTGAAGCTTTCTTT. It translates to CSVGGQGKTEAFF.

This sequence joins TRBV7-2 and TRBJ1-3, with TRBD1 identical over 10 bases. The CDR3 runs 16 residues. The germline V gene has CDR1 SGHTA and CDR2 FQGNSA. With V trimmed by 1 base and J by 4 bases, 4 bases remained unmatched. The CDR3 bases are TGTGCCAGCAGCTTAGTAGGGACAGGGGCAGGAAACACCATATATTTT. Residues: CASSLVGTGAGNTIYF.

This chain joins TRBV28 and TRBJ1-6, with 7 bases that match TRBD1. The length of the CDR3 is 16 residues. The V segment lost 6 bases and the J segment 5 bases; nucleotides outside the gene matches: 10. Per germline, CDR1 MDHEN and CDR2 SYDVKM. This CDR3 reads CASSPRRTGDNSPLHF. The CDR3 DNA reads TGTGCCAGCAGCCCTCGACGCACAGGGGATAATTCACCCCTCCACTTT.

The rearrangement joins TRBV5-1 to TRBJ2-3; perhaps TRBD1 as D (5 bases). CDR1 and CDR2 (germline): SGHRS, YFSETQ. Between the trimmed V and J ends, which lost 0 bases and 0 bases, there was a span of 8 bases. This CDR3 is 15 amino acids long. CDR3 region: CASSLATGSTDTQYF. The CDR3 region has the DNA TGCGCCAGCAGCTTGGCCACAGGCAGCACAGATACGCAGTATTTT.

The chain recombines TRBV7-9 with TRBJ2-3; D is unclear. CDR1 is SEHNR and CDR2 is FQNEAQ in the germline V gene (reference sequence). This CDR3 has 15 residues. V gave up 0 bases and J gave up 0 bases, with 7 bases separating them. The CDR3 loop reads CASSLAPQSTDTQYF. CDR3 DNA sequence: TGTGCCAGCAGCTTAGCACCTCAGAGCACAGATACGCAGTATTTT.

This sequence joins TRBV2 and TRBJ1-1; D perhaps matches TRBD1 (5 bases). The CDR3 contains 14 residues. The germline V gene encodes CDR1 SNHLY and CDR2 FYNNEI. V was pared by 10 bases and J by 5 bases, with 20 bases between. DNA for the CDR3: TGTGCCATCATCGTACCCGGGAGGGGAACTGAAGCTTTCTTT. Amino acid sequence: CAIIVPGRGTEAFF.

V usage is TRBV5-1 and J usage is TRBJ1-4; 7 bases agree with TRBD1. CDR3 length equals 19 residues. Germline CDR1 SGHRS, CDR2 YFSETQ. The J segment lost 3 bases and the V segment lost 3 bases, leaving 17 bases of the junction unmatched. CDR3 coding DNA: TGCGCCAGCAGCTCAGTTGTCCGCGGGACAGTTAGGTCTAATGAAAAACTGTTTTTT. This encodes CASSSVVRGTVRSNEKLFF.

The V and J genes are TRBV5-6 and TRBJ1-4, with a possible D match to TRBD1 (5 bases). The CDR3 has 16 residues. Trimming removed 3 bases at V and 1 base at J, with 13 bases between. Per germline, CDR1 SGHDT and CDR2 YYEEEE. In nucleotides, the CDR3 is TGTGCCAGCAGCTCGGCCGGGGGTGGAACTAATGAAAAACTGTTTTTT. This translates into CASSSAGGGTNEKLFF.

This clone has just one count. The chain has TRBV4-2 and TRBJ2-3, with TRBD2 matching over 8 bases. CDR1 LGHNA and CDR2 YNFKEQ come from the germline V gene. V was pared by 4 bases and J by 1 base, with 10 bases of the junction left unmatched. The CDR3 length is 17 residues. The CDR3 region is CASSPSIGLAGTDTQYF. CDR3 nucleotide sequence: TGTGCCAGCAGCCCGTCAATCGGACTAGCCGGCACAGATACGCAGTATTTT.

The chain employs TRBV6-6 and TRBJ1-1; possible D gene TRBD1, 5 bases. V lost 7 bases, J lost 1 base, and 10 bases lay in between. The CDR3 length is 13 residues. From germline, CDR1 is MNHNY and CDR2 SVGAGI (reference sequence). CDR3 coding DNA: TGTGCCAGCAATCCCACAGGGAACACTGAAGCTTTCTTT. It specifies CASNPTGNTEAFF.

This clone was seen a few times. The chain links TRBV2 to TRBJ1-5; TRBD1 matches 8 bases. V gave up 6 bases and J gave up 9 bases; unmatched junction bases: 4. Germline values: CDR1 SNHLY, CDR2 FYNNEI. This CDR3 is 12 amino acids long. The CDR3: CASRGTGGPQHF. CDR3 nucleotide sequence: TGTGCCAGCAGAGGGACAGGCGGGCCCCAGCATTTT. The whole variable domain, filled in from reference TRBV2 and TRBJ1-5, reads EPEVTQTPSHQVTQMGQEVILRCVPISNHLYFYWYRQILGQKVEFLVSFYNNEISEKSEIFDDQFSVERPDGSNFTLKIRSTKLEDSAMYFCASRGTGGPQHFGDGTRLSIL.

This chain connects TRBV2 to TRBJ2-7; TRBD1 aligns across 9 bases. The germline V gene encodes CDR1 SNHLY and CDR2 FYNNEI. Unmatched junction bases numbered 8, after V lost 4 bases and J lost 7 bases. The CDR3 sequence is 14 residues long. In DNA, the CDR3 is TGTGCCAGCAGTGTACTACAGGGGGCGCAGGAGCAGTACTTC. Translating gives CASSVLQGAQEQYF.

The chain joins TRBV21-1 to TRBJ1-2. TRBV21-1 is given as a pseudogene. This CDR3 comprises 12 residues. This chain's CDR3 is CASSNRGNGYTF. CDR3 in DNA: TGTGCCAGCAGCAATAGAGGGAATGGCTACACCTTC.

The J gene is TRBJ1-4, the V gene TRBV4-1; 11 nucleotides match TRBD1. V lost 3 bases, J lost 4 bases, and 10 bases stayed unmatched. CDR3 size: 18 residues. The germline gives CDR1 MGHRA, CDR2 YSYEKL. CDR3 DNA sequence: TGCGCCAGCAGCCACGTCCCGGGACAGGGGGATATTAATGAAAAACTGTTTTTT. Translation gives CASSHVPGQGDINEKLFF.

This chain joins TRBV2 and TRBJ2-1; 11 bases are shared with TRBD1. Germline V gene lookup returns CDR1 SNHLY and CDR2 FYNNEI. J gave up 6 bases and V 6 bases, and 13 bases lay outside the gene matches. This CDR3 is 17 amino acids long. CDR3 DNA sequence: TGTGCCAGCAGGGAGGGGAGGACAGGGGGCTCCCTCAATGAGCAGTTCTTC. Amino acid sequence: CASREGRTGGSLNEQFF. The variable domain in full, completed from reference TRBV2 and TRBJ2-1, reads EPEVTQTPSHQVTQMGQEVILRCVPISNHLYFYWYRQILGQKVEFLVSFYNNEISEKSEIFDDQFSVERPDGSNFTLKIRSTKLEDSAMYFCASREGRTGGSLNEQFFGPGTRLTVL.